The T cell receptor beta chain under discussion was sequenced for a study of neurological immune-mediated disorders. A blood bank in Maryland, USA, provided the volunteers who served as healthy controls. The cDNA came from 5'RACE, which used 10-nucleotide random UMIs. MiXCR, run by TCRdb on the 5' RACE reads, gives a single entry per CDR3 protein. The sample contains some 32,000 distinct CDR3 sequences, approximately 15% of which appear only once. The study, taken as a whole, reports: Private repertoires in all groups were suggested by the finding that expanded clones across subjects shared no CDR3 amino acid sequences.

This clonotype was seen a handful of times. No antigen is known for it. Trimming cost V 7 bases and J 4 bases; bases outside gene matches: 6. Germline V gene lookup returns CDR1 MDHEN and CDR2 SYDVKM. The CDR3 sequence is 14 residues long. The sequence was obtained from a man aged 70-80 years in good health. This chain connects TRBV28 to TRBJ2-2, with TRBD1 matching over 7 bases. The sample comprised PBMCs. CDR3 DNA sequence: TGTGCCAGCAAACCAGGGGGTGGCACCGGGGAGCTGTTTTTT. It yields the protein CASKPGGGTGELFF.